The source of this T cell receptor beta chain is a study of T cells after yellow fever vaccination. Findings and caveats of the study: The secondary T-cell response peaked on day 5, not day 15, but was weaker. Subsequent to the booster, the majority of primary-vaccination clones reappeared (under 98% CD4, roughly 90% CD8).

This clonotype was observed a few times. No antigen is known for it. This CDR3 region has 13 residues. V gave up 6 bases and J gave up 4 bases, with 12 bases separating them. Per germline, CDR1 DFQATT and CDR2 SNEGSKA (reference sequence). TCRdb reprocessed the 5' RACE reads via MiXCR and lists one record per CDR3 protein. The sample lists a few hundred thousand distinct CDR3 sequences; 3.6% were seen once. The input for sequencing was PBMCs, taken on the day of the yellow fever booster vaccination. This sequence was found in a young man who received the YFV17D yellow fever vaccine. The chain joins TRBV20-1 to TRBJ2-2, with no clear D. CDR3 in amino acids: CSATLSGTGELFF. The CDR3 DNA is TGCAGTGCCACGCTGTCCGGCACCGGGGAGCTGTTTTTT.